This record concerns one T cell receptor (beta chain) sequence. Its antigen is undetermined. Germline CDR1 LNHDA, CDR2 SQIVND (reference sequence). Trimming cost V 0 bases and J 4 bases, with 17 bases left between them. The CDR3 is 17 amino acids. This sample is drawn from a study of T cell responses to AZD1222 COVID-19 vaccine. The study, taken as a whole, reports: White British ancestry dominated among donors, who included more females, and clonal diversity was possibly underestimated.

Generated by immunoSEQ multiplex PCR, the TCRdb table keeps only in-frame clones and is missing some. The data contain 97,000 or so clones, about 89% of them seen just once; the ten biggest clones take up 6.5% to 8.5%. Second-dose intervals of approximately 4 or approximately 12 weeks were pooled. The chain joins TRBV19 to TRBJ2-3; D perhaps matches TRBD1 (5 bases). Sample: peripheral blood, taken 28 days after the second AZD1222 dose. This receptor was identified in an adult who received the AZD1222 COVID-19 vaccine. The CDR3 DNA follows: TGTGCCAGTAGTATAGATCTGGCAGGGTCAAAGGCAGATACGCAGTATTTT. Its translation: CASSIDLAGSKADTQYF.